The next 5 T cell receptor beta chains were all read from a single sample in a study of radiotherapy plus CTLA-4 blockade in lung cancer. TCRdb keeps only in-frame clones here, not all; method: immunoSEQ multiplex PCR. The table lists nearly 110,000 clones, roughly 84% of them singletons, with 2.4% in the top ten. Specimen: peripheral blood, collected from a patient treated with radiotherapy plus ipilimumab. All receptors derive from a human donor with non-small cell lung cancer that progressed on radiotherapy plus ipilimumab. Some clones in this sample may be carry-over from other donors' samples.

The chain combines TRBV6-6 with TRBJ1-1, with D tentatively TRBD1 (5 bases). Trimming cost V 5 bases and J 0 bases, with 10 bases left between them. Germline loops: CDR1 MNHNY, CDR2 SVGAGI (reference sequence). The CDR3 is 14 amino acids. This chain's CDR3 is CASSKRGMNTEAFF. DNA of the CDR3: TGTGCCAGCAGTAAAAGGGGTATGAACACTGAAGCTTTCTTT.

This chain joins TRBV2 and TRBJ2-1, with 10 bases matching TRBD1. V shed 6 bases and J 4 bases; nucleotides not matched to a gene: 6. Looked up from germline, CDR1 is SNHLY and CDR2 is FYNNEI. This CDR3 region has 15 residues. The CDR3 bases are TGTGCCAGCAGGGGGGACAGGGGAGGGTACAATGAGCAGTTCTTC. This codes for CASRGDRGGYNEQFF.

The genes are TRBV2 and TRBJ1-6; 8 positions agree with TRBD1. The CDR3 consists of 14 residues. Germline CDR1 SNHLY, CDR2 FYNNEI. V shed 6 bases, J shed 4 bases, and the junction held 2 bases outside the gene matches. CDR3 sequence (DNA): TGTGCCAGCAGCGGACAGGGTTATAATTCACCCCTCCACTTT. This encodes CASSGQGYNSPLHF.

This chain links TRBV4-1 with TRBJ1-3; unclear D gene. Trimming took off 0 bases at V and 0 bases at J, with 9 bases between the two ends. The CDR3 covers 16 residues. The germline V gene encodes CDR1 MGHRA and CDR2 YSYEKL. The CDR3: CASSQDWTSSGNTIYF. DNA of the CDR3: TGCGCCAGCAGCCAAGACTGGACTTCCTCTGGAAACACCATATATTTT.

This clone was seen a handful of times. The rearrangement joins TRBV13 to TRBJ2-1; TRBD1 matches 7 bases. CDR3 length: 16 residues. Germline CDR1 and CDR2: PRHDT and FYEKMQ (reference sequence). Trimming took 5 bases from V and 12 from J; bases not matched to a gene: 19. CDR3 residues: CASSPESRQGSIGQFF. DNA of the CDR3: TGTGCCAGCAGCCCCGAATCGCGACAGGGTTCAATAGGGCAGTTCTTC.